These 16 T cell receptor beta chains originate from one sample sequenced in a study of T cell changes during pregnancy in multiple sclerosis. Assay: immunoSEQ multiplex PCR; the TCRdb copy retains only in-frame clones and omits some. The sample gives 40,000 or so clones, 80% to 95% of which show up once; around 0.4% is in the top ten. The source material was CD4+ T cells from peripheral blood mononuclear cells, sampled after pregnancy. The receptors originated from a female donor in good health, enrolled as a control in a pregnancy study.

J is TRBJ1-6 and V is TRBV5-5, with 7 positions matching TRBD1. This CDR3 region has 14 residues. Germline CDR1 and CDR2: SGHKS and YYEKEE (reference sequence). V was clipped by 2 bases and J by 7 bases; unmatched bases: 3. The CDR3 DNA is TGTGCCAGCAGCTTCGACAGGGCGAATTCACCCCTCCACTTT. Protein: CASSFDRANSPLHF.

V and J are TRBV7-2 and TRBJ2-5; 9 bases map to TRBD2. V gave up 1 base and J gave up 4 bases; unmatched junction bases: 4. The CDR3 runs to 15 residues. Germline V gives CDR1 SGHTA, CDR2 FQGNSA. This chain's CDR3 is CASSLGRGGGETQYF. For the CDR3, the DNA is TGTGCCAGCAGCTTAGGGCGGGGGGGAGGAGAGACCCAGTACTTC.

The CDR3 reads CASTLTGNTGELFF. In nucleotides, the CDR3 is TGTGCCAGCACATTGACAGGGAACACCGGGGAGCTGTTTTTT. This rearrangement joins TRBV9 to TRBJ2-2; D perhaps matches TRBD1 (6 bases). This CDR3 is built from 14 residues. The V gene lost 6 bases and the J gene lost 1 base, with 10 bases spanning the gap. Germline V CDR1 and CDR2: SGDLS, YYNGEE. Based on the CDR3 plus reference TRBV9 and TRBJ2-2, the full variable domain is DSGVTQTPKHLITATGQRVTLRCSPRSGDLSVYWYQQSLDQGLQFLIQYYNGEERAKGNILERFSAQQFPDLHSELNLSSLELGDSALYFCASTLTGNTGELFFGEGSRLTVL.

V gene TRBV19 combines with J gene TRBJ2-7; 7 positions match TRBD1. CDR3 size: 16 residues. Germline V gene data show CDR1 as LNHDA and CDR2 as SQIVND (reference sequence). Trimming cost V 6 bases and J 3 bases; bases outside gene matches: 14. The CDR3 here is CASSTRGQPGGYEQYF. CDR3 nucleotides: TGTGCCAGTAGCACCCGGGGACAGCCCGGCGGCTACGAGCAGTACTTC.

The chain employs TRBV7-2 and TRBJ1-3; perhaps TRBD1 as D (6 bases). CDR1 and CDR2 from the germline V gene are SGHTA and FQGNSA. The CDR3 sequence is 15 residues long. Trimming took off 1 base at V and 4 bases at J, with 11 bases between the two ends. CDR3 nucleotide sequence: TGTGCCAGCAGCTTAGACAGGGCACCCGGAAACACCATATATTTT. Translation gives CASSLDRAPGNTIYF.

The genes are TRBV13 and TRBJ2-2; D uncertain. Germline CDR1 PRHDT, CDR2 FYEKMQ (reference sequence). The CDR3 totals 14 residues. Trimming left V 3 bases short and J 3 bases short, with 8 bases between. CDR3 coding DNA: TGTGCCAGCAGCTTCGTTAGCTACACCGGGGAGCTGTTTTTT. Translating it yields CASSFVSYTGELFF.

This clone has just a few counts. The chain is built from TRBV19 and TRBJ2-7, with TRBD1 identical over 8 bases. J lost 6 bases, V lost 1 base, and 8 bases had no gene match. Per the germline V gene, CDR1 is LNHDA and CDR2 is SQIVND (reference sequence). The CDR3 is 15 amino acids. This CDR3 reads CASSIGAGGYSEQYF. CDR3 DNA sequence: TGTGCCAGTAGTATAGGGGCAGGGGGCTACTCCGAGCAGTACTTC. The full variable domain, completed using reference TRBV19 and TRBJ2-7, is DGGITQSPKYLFRKEGQNVTLSCEQNLNHDAMYWYRQDPGQGLRLIYYSQIVNDFQKGDIAEGYSVSREKKESFPLTVTSAQKNPTAFYLCASSIGAGGYSEQYFGPGTRLTVT.

This chain connects TRBV9 to TRBJ2-7; 8 nucleotides line up with TRBD2. The V and J ends lost 0 bases and 3 bases, in that order; junction bases with no gene match: 2. Germline values: CDR1 SGDLS, CDR2 YYNGEE. The CDR3 length is 14 residues. CDR3 amino acids: CASSVESGSYEQYF. The CDR3, as DNA: TGTGCCAGCAGCGTAGAAAGCGGGAGCTACGAGCAGTACTTC.

J is TRBJ1-6 and V is TRBV11-2; D is unclear. The CDR3 spans 13 residues. The ends were cut back, 6 bases at V and 6 bases at J, with 9 bases in the middle. Per germline, CDR1 SGHAT and CDR2 FQNNGV. CDR3 nucleotides: TGTGCCAGCAGTTTATTTAGTAATTCACCCCTCCACTTT. It yields the protein CASSLFSNSPLHF.

This clone has just one count. The chain is built from TRBV19 and TRBJ1-5, with D possibly TRBD1 on 6 matching bases. The germline V gene encodes CDR1 LNHDA and CDR2 SQIVND (reference sequence). Trimming removed 7 bases from V and 3 bases from J, with 13 bases in between. This CDR3 region has 14 residues. The CDR3 is CASNTQGSNQPQHF. DNA for the CDR3: TGTGCCAGTAATACCCAGGGGTCCAATCAGCCCCAGCATTTT. Full variable domain (outside the CDR3, taken from reference TRBV19 and TRBJ1-5): DGGITQSPKYLFRKEGQNVTLSCEQNLNHDAMYWYRQDPGQGLRLIYYSQIVNDFQKGDIAEGYSVSREKKESFPLTVTSAQKNPTAFYLCASNTQGSNQPQHFGDGTRLSIL.

The chain combines TRBV5-8 with TRBJ2-7; D not certain. The germline V gene has CDR1 SGHTS and CDR2 YDEGEE. This CDR3 region has 11 residues. V lost 2 bases and J 6 bases, leaving 6 bases between the germline ends. The CDR3 sequence is CASSFSREQYF. CDR3 DNA: TGTGCCAGCAGCTTTTCTCGCGAGCAGTACTTC.

The genes are TRBV6-1 and TRBJ1-1; 8 nucleotides line up with TRBD1. The J segment lost 0 bases and the V segment lost 8 bases, leaving 5 bases of the junction unmatched. Germline CDR1 and CDR2: MNHNS and SASEGT. The CDR3 extends over 14 amino acids. As DNA, the CDR3 is TGTGCCAGCCGGACAGGGCCGTTGAACACTGAAGCTTTCTTT. Amino acid sequence: CASRTGPLNTEAFF.

The rearrangement uses TRBV6-5 and TRBJ1-2; a weak D match, TRBD1 (5 bases). From germline, CDR1 is MNHEY and CDR2 SVGAGI. Trimming stripped 0 bases from V and 8 bases from J, with 19 bases between. The CDR3 runs to 16 residues. The CDR3 loop reads CASSYSQGRGFGGYTF. DNA for the CDR3: TGTGCCAGCAGTTACTCGCAGGGTCGAGGATTCGGGGGCTACACCTTC.

The chain employs TRBV25-1 and TRBJ2-7; TRBD1 might be the D (6 bases). CDR1 and CDR2 from the germline V gene are MGHDK and SYGVNS. V was shortened by 3 bases and J by 2 bases, with 14 bases between the two germline ends. CDR3 size: 15 residues. The CDR3 spells CASSEPGQKTYEQYF. As DNA, the CDR3 is TGTGCCAGCAGTGAGCCCGGACAGAAGACCTACGAGCAGTACTTC.

The count of this clone is one. The chain links TRBV21-1 to TRBJ2-7; the table assigns TRBD1, which was not confirmed against the DNA. TRBV21-1 is listed as a pseudogene. The CDR3 covers 15 residues. The CDR3 nucleotides read TGTGCCAGCAGCCCGCTGGGGGCGGGTTCCTACGAGCAGTACTTC. This gives the protein CASSPLGAGSYEQYF.

The chain is built from TRBV7-9 and TRBJ2-3; 7 positions agree with TRBD2. The trim removed 5 bases at V and 0 bases at J, leaving 8 bases unmatched. The germline gives CDR1 SEHNR, CDR2 FQNEAQ (reference sequence). This CDR3 has 16 residues. This CDR3 reads CASSRKPGLSTDTQYF. CDR3 nucleotides: TGTGCCAGCAGCCGTAAACCGGGACTAAGCACAGATACGCAGTATTTT.